This T cell receptor (beta chain) was profiled in a study of T cell repertoires in cytomegalovirus infection. Each CDR3 protein gets one entry after TCRdb re-called the reads with MiXCR. The table lists some 240,000 distinct CDR3 sequences, over 15% of them singletons. V was clipped by 5 bases and J by 8 bases; unmatched bases: 13. The CDR3 consists of 16 residues. Germline V gives CDR1 SGHAT, CDR2 FQNNGV. The sequencing input was CD8+ T cells from PBMCs. The V and J genes are TRBV11-2 and TRBJ2-1; 9 bases line up with TRBD1. The TCR originated in a human donor in good health (CMV status not recorded). Some clones in this sample may be carry-over from other donors' samples. The CDR3 DNA sequence: TGTGCCAGCAGCGGATTCCGGGACAGGGATACGGATGAGCAGTTCTTC. It translates to CASSGFRDRDTDEQFF.